A single sample is the source of the 14 T cell receptor beta chains below, sequenced in a study of T cell repertoires in cytomegalovirus infection. TCRdb analysed the reads with MiXCR anew, one entry per CDR3 protein. Of about 900,000 distinct CDR3 sequences in the sample, 30% to 40% are singletons; the top ten hold over 11%. No antigens are known for them. The sample consisted of cultured CD8+ T cells from PBMCs, taken from culture after CMV antigen stimulation. Receptors originate from a human donor in good health (CMV status not recorded). Some clones in this sample may be carry-over from other donors' samples.

A few counts support this clonotype. V and J are TRBV12-3 or TRBV12-4 and TRBJ2-1; 8 bases are shared with TRBD1. V shed 4 bases, J shed 10 bases, and the junction held 18 bases outside the gene matches. The CDR3 totals 17 residues. This chain's CDR3 is CASSSTYSGTGRVEQFF. In DNA, the CDR3 is TGTGCCAGCAGTTCTACTTATTCCGGGACAGGCCGTGTGGAGCAGTTCTTC.

The CDR3 region has the DNA TGTGCCAGCAGTTCCAGGACAGGGTTCCATGAGCAGTTCTTC. Translating it yields CASSSRTGFHEQFF. This chain joins TRBV28 and TRBJ2-1, with 8 bases that match TRBD1. The V and J ends lost 4 bases and 8 bases, in that order; junction bases with no gene match: 7. The CDR3 sequence is 14 residues long. Germline loops: CDR1 MDHEN, CDR2 SYDVKM.

This clonotype was observed a handful of times. The V and J genes are TRBV15 and TRBJ2-2; no clear D. This CDR3 has 15 residues. CDR1 LNHNV and CDR2 YYDKDF come from the germline V gene (reference sequence). Between the trimmed V and J ends, which lost 3 bases and 0 bases, there was a span of 8 bases. The CDR3: CATSRQEPNTGELFF. Here the CDR3 DNA reads TGTGCCACCAGCAGGCAGGAACCGAACACCGGGGAGCTGTTTTTT.

Written as DNA, the CDR3 is TGTGCCAGCAGTGAAACAGAAGGGATGCCGGACACTGAAGCTTTCTTT. Its translation: CASSETEGMPDTEAFF. V gene TRBV6-1 combines with J gene TRBJ1-1; no firm D call. The germline V gene encodes CDR1 MNHNS and CDR2 SASEGT. CDR3 length: 16 amino acids. The V and J ends lost 2 bases and 3 bases respectively, with 16 bases between them.

In the case of this clonotype: One end of the junction does not line up with germline, which may come from a read error. The J gene is TRBJ2-3, the V gene TRBV7-3, with 9 positions matching TRBD1. CDR1 is SGHTA, CDR2 FQGTGA, per germline. The CDR3 consists of 15 residues. The CDR3 reads CANSLGDRATDTQYF. CDR3 sequence (DNA): TGTGCCAACAGCTTAGGGGACAGGGCCACAGATACGCAGTATTTT.

A few counts support this clonotype. V gene TRBV7-9 combines with J gene TRBJ2-3; a weak D match, TRBD2 (5 bases). CDR3 length: 14 residues. Trimming took 5 bases from V and 5 from J, leaving 14 bases between them. The germline V gene has CDR1 SEHNR and CDR2 FQNEAQ (reference sequence). The CDR3 protein is CASSEEDRGDTQYF. The CDR3 DNA reads TGTGCCAGCAGCGAGGAGGATAGAGGAGATACGCAGTATTTT. The full variable domain, with the rest looked up from reference TRBV7-9 and TRBJ2-3, is DTGVSQNPRHKITKRGQNVTFRCDPISEHNRLYWYRQTLGQGPEFLTYFQNEAQLEKSRLLSDRFSAERPKGSFSTLEIQRTEQGDSAMYLCASSEEDRGDTQYFGPGTRLTVL.

This clonotype was recorded at least ten times. The chain has TRBV7-8 and TRBJ2-7; the match to TRBD1 covers 8 bases. There are 14 residues in the CDR3. Germline-derived CDR1 and CDR2 are SGHVS and FQNEAQ. The V and J ends lost 5 bases and 7 bases, in that order; junction bases with no gene match: 10. As DNA, the CDR3 is TGTGCCAGCAGCCCGCGACAGGGGAGAAGAGAGCAGTACTTC. It is translated as CASSPRQGRREQYF.

The chain is built from TRBV27 and TRBJ1-6; D gene ambiguous. Germline V gives CDR1 MNHEY, CDR2 SMNVEV (reference sequence). The CDR3 extends over 14 amino acids. Between the trimmed V and J ends, which lost 4 bases and 5 bases, there was a span of 9 bases. The CDR3 DNA reads TGTGCCAGCAGTTCCGGGAACGATAATTCACCCCTCCACTTT. It translates to CASSSGNDNSPLHF.

This clonotype was counted a few times. The chain is built from TRBV5-8 and TRBJ2-5, with D unclear. The V gene's germline CDR1 is SGHTS and CDR2 YDEGEE. The length of the CDR3 is 16 residues. V lost 2 bases and J lost 2, with 16 bases in between. The CDR3 DNA follows: TGTGCCAGCAGCTTAGCGCCTCAGGAGCTTCAAGAGACCCAGTACTTC. Residues: CASSLAPQELQETQYF.

In this sample, this clonotype turned up a few times. This chain joins TRBV6-1 and TRBJ1-1, with TRBD1 as a possible D gene (5 bases). This CDR3 has 16 amino acids. Germline V gene lookup returns CDR1 MNHNS and CDR2 SASEGT. Trimming took 0 bases from V and 1 from J, leaving 12 bases between them. CDR3 sequence reads: CASSEARYRTNTEAFF. The CDR3 coding sequence is TGTGCCAGCAGTGAAGCTCGGTACAGGACGAACACTGAAGCTTTCTTT.

The table lists this clonotype with a few counts. The genes are TRBV7-9 and TRBJ2-7, with 11 nucleotides matching TRBD2. J was trimmed by 0 bases and V by 8 bases; bases with no gene match: 6. CDR3 length: 15 residues. Germline lookup yields CDR1 SEHNR and CDR2 FQNEAQ (reference sequence). The CDR3 region is CASALGTSGSYEQYF. CDR3 DNA: TGTGCCAGCGCGCTCGGGACTAGCGGCTCCTACGAGCAGTACTTC.

The V gene is TRBV7-6, the J gene TRBJ1-6; D might be TRBD1 (5 bases). The length of the CDR3 is 18 residues. Germline CDR1 and CDR2: SGHVS and FNYEAQ. V lost 4 bases and J lost 6, with 22 bases in between. CDR3 protein: CASSSVVRNGGSNSPLHF. In DNA, the CDR3 is TGTGCCAGCAGCTCCGTTGTTAGGAACGGGGGGAGTAATTCACCCCTCCACTTT.

The chain joins TRBV28 to TRBJ1-1, with D possibly TRBD1 on 5 matching bases. The CDR3 sequence is 16 residues long. V lost 1 base, J lost 3 bases, and 15 bases lay in between. In germline, CDR1 is MDHEN, CDR2 SYDVKM. The CDR3 reads CASSLSQGGVDTEAFF. CDR3 nucleotide sequence: TGTGCCAGCAGTTTATCCCAGGGTGGAGTGGACACTGAAGCTTTCTTT.

The V and J genes are TRBV11-2 and TRBJ2-1; TRBD2 matches 10 bases. Germline loops: CDR1 SGHAT, CDR2 FQNNGV. The CDR3 loop spans 19 amino acids. V was pared by 5 bases and J by 3 bases, with 16 bases of the junction left unmatched. CDR3 loop: CASSRNSRTSGLYYNEQFF. DNA for the CDR3: TGTGCCAGCAGCCGCAACTCGAGGACTAGCGGATTATACTACAATGAGCAGTTCTTC.